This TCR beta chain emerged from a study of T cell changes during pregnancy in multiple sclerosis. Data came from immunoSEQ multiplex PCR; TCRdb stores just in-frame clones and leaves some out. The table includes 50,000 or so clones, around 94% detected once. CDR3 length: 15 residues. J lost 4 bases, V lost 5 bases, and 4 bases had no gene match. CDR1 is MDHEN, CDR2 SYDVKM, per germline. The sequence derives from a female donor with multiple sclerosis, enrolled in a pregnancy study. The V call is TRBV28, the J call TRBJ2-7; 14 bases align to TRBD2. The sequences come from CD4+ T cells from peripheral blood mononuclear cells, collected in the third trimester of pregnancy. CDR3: CASSGRTSGRYEQYF. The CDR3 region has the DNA TGTGCCAGCAGTGGCCGGACTAGCGGGAGGTACGAGCAGTACTTC.